The sample holds one count of the clone carrying this T cell receptor (beta chain). V was clipped by 8 bases and J by 3 bases; unmatched bases: 7. Germline CDR1 and CDR2: KGHDR and SFDVKD. This CDR3 is 14 amino acids long. The data belong to a study of control samples from healthy donors and cancer patients. Here immunoSEQ multiplex PCR was the method, and the copy in TCRdb shows in-frame clones only, minus some. The profile shows about 39,000 clones, 83% of them singletons. V is TRBV24-1 and J is TRBJ2-5; TRBD2 matches at 8 bases. This clonotype was obtained from a man between 60 and 75 years old in good health. Material: blood. In nucleotides, the CDR3 is TGTGCCACCACCGAATATAGCGGGGAAGAGACCCAGTACTTC. Its translation is CATTEYSGEETQYF.